This T cell receptor (beta chain) was identified during a study of monozygotic twins with inflammatory bowel disease. An amount of approximately 3,500 ng of total RNA was used for each TCR library. Across eight separate reactions for each sample, cDNA was made. TCRdb reprocessed the 5' RACE reads and reports one entry per CDR3 protein, with no DNA. Listed are some 200,000 distinct CDR3 sequences; around 1.5% falls within the top ten. The length of the CDR3 is 14 residues. The specimen sequenced was blood. The sequence was collected from a human donor with ulcerative colitis or Crohn's disease, or a healthy co-twin of an affected twin (not recorded which). The rearrangement uses TRBV12-3 or TRBV12-4 and TRBJ2-5; TCRdb lists TRBD1, though no DNA is available to test this call. CDR3 sequence reads: CASSLNTGGETQYF.